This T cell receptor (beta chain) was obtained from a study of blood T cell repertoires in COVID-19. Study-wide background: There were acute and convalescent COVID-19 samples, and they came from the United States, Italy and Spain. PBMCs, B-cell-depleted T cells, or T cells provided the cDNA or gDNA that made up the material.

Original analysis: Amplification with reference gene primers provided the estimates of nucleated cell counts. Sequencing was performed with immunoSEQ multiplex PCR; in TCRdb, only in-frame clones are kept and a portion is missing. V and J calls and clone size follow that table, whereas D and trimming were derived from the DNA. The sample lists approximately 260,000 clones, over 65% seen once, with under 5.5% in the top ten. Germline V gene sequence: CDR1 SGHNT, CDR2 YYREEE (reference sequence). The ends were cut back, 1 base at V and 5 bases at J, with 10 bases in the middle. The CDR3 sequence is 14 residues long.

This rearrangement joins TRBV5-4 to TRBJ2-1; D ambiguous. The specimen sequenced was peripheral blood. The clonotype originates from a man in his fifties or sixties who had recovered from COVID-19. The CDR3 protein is CASSLPSGNNEQFF. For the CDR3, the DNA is TGTGCCAGCAGCTTGCCTAGTGGCAACAATGAGCAGTTCTTC.